The rows below give T cell receptor beta chains drawn from one sample of a study of blood T cell repertoires in COVID-19. Data came from immunoSEQ multiplex PCR; TCRdb stores just in-frame clones and leaves some out. The sample lists approximately 75,000 clones, 80% occurring once. Material for sequencing was peripheral blood. Receptors were obtained from a man in his forties or fifties with COVID-19, enrolled during active disease. Each CDR3 is given with its conserved first and last residue. Fields, in order: J gene, V gene, clone size, D gene, CDR3 DNA, CDR3 protein. The D gene is left open where the match is weak. Some rows have no size entry. The others give once, few or many, or a class for an expanded clone.

j_call: TRBJ1-1; v_call: TRBV4-2; clone_size: .; d_call: .; cdr3_nt: TGTGCCAGCAGCCAAGATCGTGTCAGGGCTTTT; cdr3_aa: CASSQDRVRAF
j_call: TRBJ2-7; v_call: TRBV5-1; clone_size: .; d_call: .; cdr3_nt: TGCGCCAGCAGCTTGACTCGAACCTACGAGCAGTACTTC; cdr3_aa: CASSLTRTYEQYF
j_call: TRBJ1-2; v_call: TRBV10-3; clone_size: .; d_call: TRBD1; cdr3_nt: TGTGCCATCACCCGGACAGGAGCTAACTATGGCTACACCTTC; cdr3_aa: CAITRTGANYGYTF
j_call: TRBJ2-3; v_call: TRBV7-2; clone_size: .; d_call: .; cdr3_nt: TGTGCCAGCAGCATACTTCTCCTCGGGGGAACAGATACGCAGTATTTT; cdr3_aa: CASSILLLGGTDTQYF
j_call: TRBJ1-1; v_call: TRBV3-1/TRBV3-2; clone_size: few; d_call: TRBD1; cdr3_nt: TGTGCCAGCAGCCCACCGACAGGGGCCTCGAACACTGAAGCTTTCTTT; cdr3_aa: CASSPPTGASNTEAFF
j_call: TRBJ1-5; v_call: TRBV15; clone_size: .; d_call: .; cdr3_nt: TGTGCCACCAGCAGAGGGGGCGCAGGACAGCCCCAGCATTTT; cdr3_aa: CATSRGGAGQPQHF
j_call: TRBJ2-2; v_call: TRBV20-1; clone_size: .; d_call: .; cdr3_nt: TGCAGTGCCATGGCCCCCGGGGAGCTGTTTTTT; cdr3_aa: CSAMAPGELFF
j_call: TRBJ2-7; v_call: TRBV7-3; clone_size: once; d_call: TRBD1; cdr3_nt: TGTGCCAGCAGCTCGGGACAGATCGAGCAGTACTTC; cdr3_aa: CASSSGQIEQYF
j_call: TRBJ2-7; v_call: TRBV20-1; clone_size: few; d_call: TRBD2; cdr3_nt: TGCAGTGCTAGTGGGGGACTAGCGGGATTGAGCTCCTACGAGCAGTACTTC; cdr3_aa: CSASGGLAGLSSYEQYF
j_call: TRBJ2-7; v_call: TRBV5-4; clone_size: .; d_call: TRBD2; cdr3_nt: TGTGCCAGCAGCTCCAGGACTAGCGGGAGCGTGCAGTACTTC; cdr3_aa: CASSSRTSGSVQYF
j_call: TRBJ2-7; v_call: TRBV7-8; clone_size: .; d_call: .; cdr3_nt: TGTGCCAGCAGCTTTGACTCCTCCTCCTACGAGCAGTACTTC; cdr3_aa: CASSFDSSSYEQYF
j_call: TRBJ2-1; v_call: TRBV6-4; clone_size: .; d_call: TRBD2; cdr3_nt: TGTGCCAGCAGTGAGGGGCTAGCGGGTAACAATGAGCAGTTCTTC; cdr3_aa: CASSEGLAGNNEQFF
j_call: TRBJ2-7; v_call: TRBV7-2; clone_size: .; d_call: .; cdr3_nt: TGTGCCAGCAGCTTCTCCCCCTACGAGCAGTACTTC; cdr3_aa: CASSFSPYEQYF
j_call: TRBJ1-1; v_call: TRBV7-7; clone_size: .; d_call: .; cdr3_nt: TGTGCTAGCAGCCTGGGGGGTTTAGGCACTGAAGCTTTCTTT; cdr3_aa: CASSLGGLGTEAFF
j_call: TRBJ1-3; v_call: TRBV30; clone_size: .; d_call: .; cdr3_nt: TGTGCCTGGAGTATCGTTGGAAACACCATATATTTT; cdr3_aa: CAWSIVGNTIYF
j_call: TRBJ2-1; v_call: TRBV15; clone_size: .; d_call: TRBD1; cdr3_nt: TGTGCCACCAGCTTAGGGACAGGGGTGTCTTACAATGAGCAGTTCTTC; cdr3_aa: CATSLGTGVSYNEQFF
j_call: TRBJ1-3; v_call: TRBV4-3; clone_size: .; d_call: .; cdr3_nt: TGCGCCAGCAGCCAACTAGTGGGAAACACCATATATTTT; cdr3_aa: CASSQLVGNTIYF
j_call: TRBJ2-7; v_call: TRBV28; clone_size: once; d_call: .; cdr3_nt: TGTGCCAGCAGTAGTAGAGGGACACTCTCCTACGAGCAGTACTTC; cdr3_aa: CASSSRGTLSYEQYF
j_call: TRBJ2-7; v_call: TRBV5-1; clone_size: few; d_call: .; cdr3_nt: TGCGCCAGCAGCTTGGAGCCTGGAGTTCGGAACGAGCAGTACTTC; cdr3_aa: CASSLEPGVRNEQYF
j_call: TRBJ2-5; v_call: TRBV5-6; clone_size: .; d_call: .; cdr3_nt: TGTGCCAGCAGCGGGAACCAGGGGTTAGAGACCCAGTACTTC; cdr3_aa: CASSGNQGLETQYF
j_call: TRBJ1-4; v_call: TRBV19; clone_size: once; d_call: TRBD1; cdr3_nt: TGTGCCAGTAGCTCCGGGACAGGGGGAAATGAAAAACTGTTTTTT; cdr3_aa: CASSSGTGGNEKLFF
j_call: TRBJ1-3; v_call: TRBV9; clone_size: .; d_call: TRBD1; cdr3_nt: TGTGCCAGCAGCGTCTCCGGGACAGAGAACGGAAACACCATATATTTT; cdr3_aa: CASSVSGTENGNTIYF
j_call: TRBJ2-5; v_call: TRBV5-1; clone_size: .; d_call: .; cdr3_nt: TGCGCCAGCAGCCTGGCTAGGCCCCAAGAGACCCAGTACTTC; cdr3_aa: CASSLARPQETQYF
j_call: TRBJ2-7; v_call: TRBV9; clone_size: .; d_call: TRBD1; cdr3_nt: TGTGCCAGCAGCGTAGGAGGGGACAGACACGAGCAGTACTTC; cdr3_aa: CASSVGGDRHEQYF
j_call: TRBJ2-7; v_call: TRBV9; clone_size: .; d_call: TRBD1; cdr3_nt: TGTGCCAGCAGCGTAGCCCCCTCGGGACAGGGTGTAGGGGAGCAGTACTTC; cdr3_aa: CASSVAPSGQGVGEQYF
j_call: TRBJ2-1; v_call: TRBV7-8; clone_size: few; d_call: TRBD2; cdr3_nt: TGTGCCAGCAGCTCCCGGACTAGCGGGAGTTCCTATGAGCAGTTCTTC; cdr3_aa: CASSSRTSGSSYEQFF
j_call: TRBJ1-5; v_call: TRBV6-2/TRBV6-3; clone_size: .; d_call: .; cdr3_nt: TGTGCCAGCAGTTACCGATCAGGGGATAGGAGGTTT; cdr3_aa: CASSYRSGDRRF
j_call: TRBJ1-6; v_call: TRBV24-1; clone_size: .; d_call: .; cdr3_nt: TGTGCCACCTGCCGCGGACAGAGCTCCTATAATTCACCCCTCCACTTT; cdr3_aa: CATCRGQSSYNSPLHF
j_call: TRBJ2-7; v_call: TRBV28; clone_size: .; d_call: TRBD1; cdr3_nt: TGTGCCTGCCGGGACAGGTCGCAAGTCGAGCAGTACTTC; cdr3_aa: CACRDRSQVEQYF
j_call: TRBJ2-1; v_call: TRBV2; clone_size: .; d_call: TRBD2; cdr3_nt: TGTGCCAGCAGGCCGCCGGGACTAGCGGTGAGGAATGAGCAGTTCTTC; cdr3_aa: CASRPPGLAVRNEQFF
j_call: TRBJ1-5; v_call: TRBV28; clone_size: .; d_call: .; cdr3_nt: TGTGCCAGCGGAGGGGGGGCTGGCAATCAGCCCCAGCATTTT; cdr3_aa: CASGGGAGNQPQHF
j_call: TRBJ2-1; v_call: TRBV9; clone_size: .; d_call: TRBD1; cdr3_nt: TGTGCCAGCAGCGCAAAGACAGGGGGCTGGTACAATGAGCAGTTCTTC; cdr3_aa: CASSAKTGGWYNEQFF
j_call: TRBJ2-5; v_call: TRBV7-9; clone_size: .; d_call: TRBD2; cdr3_nt: TGTGCCAGCAGCTTAGGACTAGCGGGAGGAGAGACCCAGTACTTC; cdr3_aa: CASSLGLAGGETQYF
j_call: TRBJ2-2; v_call: TRBV7-2; clone_size: .; d_call: .; cdr3_nt: TGTGCCAGCAGCTTGAGGTCCACGCACACCGGGGAGCTGTTTTTT; cdr3_aa: CASSLRSTHTGELFF